A single sample is the source of the 32 T cell receptor beta chains below, sequenced in a study of OX40 agonist ivuxolimab in advanced cancers. The method was immunoSEQ multiplex PCR; TCRdb's version includes in-frame clones alone and lacks a portion of them. The data contain tens of thousands of clones, 90% to 95% of them singletons. Source: CD4+ or CD8+ T cells sorted from blood, taken in a trial of the OX40 agonist ivuxolimab. These receptors were taken from an adult with an advanced solid tumor such as melanoma, head and neck, liver or kidney cancer.

V gene TRBV10-2 combines with J gene TRBJ2-5; possible D gene TRBD2, 5 bases. The CDR3 sequence is 15 residues long. V lost 2 bases and J 1 base, leaving 11 bases between the germline ends. The V gene's germline CDR1 is WSHSY and CDR2 SAAADI. CDR3: CASSERAAPQETQYF. In nucleotides, the CDR3 is TGCGCCAGCAGTGAGAGAGCGGCACCCCAAGAGACCCAGTACTTC.

This clone was detected once. The J gene is TRBJ2-1, the V gene TRBV4-2, with unresolved D. CDR1 LGHNA and CDR2 YNFKEQ come from the germline V gene. The CDR3 consists of 13 residues. V lost 1 base, J lost 5 bases, and 6 bases lay in between. CDR3 coding DNA: TGTGCCAGCAGCCAAGGGTGGAACAATGAGCAGTTCTTC. Encoded protein: CASSQGWNNEQFF.

The V and J genes are TRBV9 and TRBJ1-5; D remains unclear. This CDR3 is 16 amino acids long. Germline loops: CDR1 SGDLS, CDR2 YYNGEE. V was pared by 6 bases and J by 3 bases, with 19 bases between. The CDR3 sequence is CASTPGPGQANQPQHF. For the CDR3, the DNA is TGTGCCAGCACCCCCGGGCCGGGCCAGGCCAATCAGCCCCAGCATTTT. The full variable domain, its missing parts supplied by reference TRBV9 and TRBJ1-5, is DSGVTQTPKHLITATGQRVTLRCSPRSGDLSVYWYQQSLDQGLQFLIQYYNGEERAKGNILERFSAQQFPDLHSELNLSSLELGDSALYFCASTPGPGQANQPQHFGDGTRLSIL.

The genes are TRBV4-3 and TRBJ2-3; no firm D call. The CDR3 extends over 15 amino acids. V was shortened by 0 bases and J by 4 bases, with 11 bases between the two germline ends. The V gene's germline CDR1 is LGHNA and CDR2 YSLEER. This chain's CDR3 is CASSQEVARSDTQYF. Here the CDR3 DNA reads TGCGCCAGCAGCCAAGAGGTCGCGCGTTCAGATACGCAGTATTTT.

A single count supports this clone. The chain uses TRBV6-6 and TRBJ2-1, with 11 bases aligning to TRBD2. The CDR3 covers 16 residues. CDR1 is MNHNY, CDR2 SVGAGI, per germline (reference sequence). Trimming removed 0 bases from V and 9 bases from J; junction bases left unmatched: 7. The CDR3 DNA is TGTGCCAGCAGTTACTCGAGGGTAGCGGGAGGGGTTGAGCAGTTCTTC. This codes for CASSYSRVAGGVEQFF.

Written as DNA, the CDR3 is TGCGCCAGCAGCCGGGGGGCAACTAATGAAAAACTGTTTTTT. Residues: CASSRGATNEKLFF. The chain joins TRBV4-1 to TRBJ1-4, with D possibly being TRBD1 (5 bases). Germline CDR1 reads MGHRA; CDR2 reads YSYEKL. This CDR3 has 14 amino acids. The V and J ends lost 4 bases and 0 bases respectively, with 6 bases between them.

About this clone itself: The junction departs from germline at one end; a sequencing error may be responsible. The V and J genes are TRBV7-2 and TRBJ1-2; D unresolved. Germline-derived CDR1 and CDR2 are SGHTA and FQGNSA. The CDR3 loop spans 14 amino acids. The CDR3 here is CASSQLDGTVGSTF. CDR3 nucleotide sequence: TGTGCCAGCAGCCAACTGGACGGTACAGTTGGCTCCACCTTC.

CDR3 protein: CASSPSGTPSYNEQFF. DNA for the CDR3: TGTGCCAGCAGTCCCTCCGGGACACCCTCCTACAATGAGCAGTTCTTC. The rearrangement joins TRBV6-6 to TRBJ2-1; the D gene is possibly TRBD1 (6 bases). Germline V gene sequence: CDR1 MNHNY, CDR2 SVGAGI (reference sequence). V lost 5 bases to trimming and J lost 0 bases, with 14 bases between them. The CDR3 totals 16 residues.

The chain links TRBV9 to TRBJ2-1, with D possibly matching TRBD1 (5 bases). The V end was cut by 5 bases, the J end by 5 bases, with 11 bases between. The CDR3 sequence is 13 residues long. Germline values: CDR1 SGDLS, CDR2 YYNGEE. CDR3 sequence: CASRATEDNEQFF. The CDR3 DNA follows: TGTGCCAGCAGGGCGACAGAGGACAATGAGCAGTTCTTC.

Here the CDR3 reads CASSLRGPQENYEQYF. CDR3 nucleotide sequence: TGTGCCAGCAGCTTGAGGGGACCCCAAGAAAACTACGAGCAGTACTTC. The chain couples TRBV5-4 to TRBJ2-7; D tentatively fits TRBD1 or TRBD2 (5 bases each). Per the germline V gene, CDR1 is SGHNT and CDR2 is YYREEE (reference sequence). This CDR3 comprises 16 residues. Trimming shortened V by 1 base and J by 3 bases, and 17 bases separated the two germline ends. The whole variable domain, remainder taken from reference TRBV5-4 and TRBJ2-7, is ETGVTQSPTHLIKTRGQQVTLRCSSQSGHNTVSWYQQALGQGPQFIFQYYREEENGRGNFPPRFSGLQFPNYSSELNVNALELDDSALYLCASSLRGPQENYEQYFGPGTRLTVT.

The rearrangement uses TRBV7-2 and TRBJ1-2; a weak D match, TRBD1 (5 bases). CDR1 and CDR2 (germline): SGHTA, FQGNSA. V lost 4 bases and J 4 bases, leaving 22 bases between the germline ends. This CDR3 spans 17 amino acids. The CDR3 DNA follows: TGTGCCAGCAGCTCGACGGACCCTCGGGGGGGACCCTATGGCTACACCTTC. It codes for CASSSTDPRGGPYGYTF.

The rearrangement links TRBV6-1 to TRBJ1-1, with a tentative D call TRBD1 (5 bases). The CDR3 is 19 amino acids. V lost 2 bases and J 1 base, leaving 23 bases between the germline ends. Germline CDR1 MNHNS, CDR2 SASEGT. In DNA, the CDR3 is TGTGCCAGCAGTGAAAGCTCTCGGGGCCTCAGAGGGTGGAACACTGAAGCTTTCTTT. Translating it yields CASSESSRGLRGWNTEAFF.

The chain uses TRBV9 and TRBJ1-1; TRBD1 matches at 10 bases. The CDR3 is made up of 12 amino acids. From germline, CDR1 is SGDLS and CDR2 YYNGEE. V lost 3 bases to trimming and J lost 8 bases; unmatched junction nucleotides: 1. In DNA, the CDR3 is TGTGCCAGCAGCGGGGGACAGGGGGAAGCTTTCTTT. Its translation: CASSGGQGEAFF.

The chain recombines TRBV5-1 with TRBJ2-2; TRBD2 matches 13 bases. The CDR3 consists of 16 residues. Germline lookup yields CDR1 SGHRS and CDR2 YFSETQ. The trim removed 7 bases at V and 4 bases at J, leaving 7 bases unmatched. In DNA form, the CDR3 reads TGCGCCAGCGGACTAGCGGGAGATTGGGGCACCGGGGAGCTGTTTTTT. Its protein product is CASGLAGDWGTGELFF.

V and J are TRBV5-4 and TRBJ2-7; D tentatively reads TRBD1 or TRBD2 (5 bases each). Germline V gene sequence: CDR1 SGHNT, CDR2 YYREEE (reference sequence). The CDR3 totals 13 residues. V was trimmed by 6 bases and J by 7 bases, leaving 17 bases between them. CDR3 protein: CASKSWGLGEQYF. Written as DNA, the CDR3 is TGTGCCAGCAAGTCTTGGGGGTTAGGAGAGCAGTACTTC.

This clone is a singleton in its sample. The chain uses TRBV18 and TRBJ2-1, with 9 bases that match TRBD1. CDR3 length: 16 residues. Germline V gene sequence: CDR1 KGHSH, CDR2 LQKENI. V lost 10 bases to trimming and J lost 9 bases; unmatched junction nucleotides: 19. CDR3: CATYLNRGPTDTEQFF. The CDR3 DNA is TGTGCCACCTACCTAAACAGGGGGCCGACGGACACTGAGCAGTTCTTC.

This clone has only one observation. DNA for the CDR3: TGTGCCAGCAGCTTAACCGATCGGGGACAGGGGGAGCACGAGCAGTACTTC. Translating gives CASSLTDRGQGEHEQYF. This sequence joins TRBV7-6 and TRBJ2-7; 11 bases map to TRBD1. V lost 2 bases and J lost 5; bases outside the gene matches: 11. This CDR3 is built from 17 residues. Germline assignment: CDR1 SGHVS and CDR2 FNYEAQ.

The DNA of the CDR3 is TGTGCCAGCAGCCCGGGGGGGCTCGGTGGCTACACCTTC. Its translation: CASSPGGLGGYTF. J is TRBJ1-2 and V is TRBV27; tentatively, D is TRBD1 (6 bases). This CDR3 has 13 residues. Germline CDR1 reads MNHEY; CDR2 reads SMNVEV (reference sequence). The V end was cut by 6 bases, the J end by 7 bases, with 15 bases between.

The CDR3 protein is CASSPTSGRNTGELFF. The CDR3 DNA reads as TGTGCCAGCAGCCCCACTAGCGGGAGGAACACCGGGGAGCTGTTTTTT. This sequence joins TRBV9 and TRBJ2-2; 11 bases align to TRBD2. Germline CDR1 SGDLS, CDR2 YYNGEE. The CDR3 runs to 16 residues. V trimming: 4 bases; J trimming: 1 base; junction bases outside the gene matches: 3.

This rearrangement joins TRBV12-5 to TRBJ1-1; D possibly corresponds to TRBD1 (6 bases). Germline V lookup: CDR1 LGHNT, CDR2 FRNRAP. The V end was cut by 0 bases, the J end by 8 bases, with 13 bases between. The CDR3 has 14 residues. In DNA, the CDR3 is TGTGCTAGTGGTTTGGTGGGGTTGCAGGGGGAAGCTTTCTTT. Translating gives CASGLVGLQGEAFF.

The chain recombines TRBV4-3 with TRBJ2-5; a weak D match, TRBD2 (6 bases). The V end lost 0 bases, the J end lost 5 bases, and 10 bases lay between the germline ends. Germline V lookup: CDR1 LGHNA, CDR2 YSLEER. The CDR3 spans 14 residues. The CDR3 reads CASSQDLLAETQYF. CDR3 sequence (DNA): TGCGCCAGCAGCCAAGATCTCCTAGCGGAGACCCAGTACTTC.

The chain recombines TRBV11-2 with TRBJ2-5; D gene uncertain. Germline CDR1 reads SGHAT; CDR2 reads FQNNGV. Trimming shortened V by 0 bases and J by 4 bases, and 9 bases separated the two germline ends. This CDR3 has 14 amino acids. The CDR3 loop reads CASSLEGPVETQYF. The CDR3 bases are TGTGCCAGCAGCTTAGAAGGGCCCGTAGAGACCCAGTACTTC.

Only a few counts were recorded for this clone. The J gene is TRBJ1-5, the V gene TRBV7-6; D not resolved. CDR1 and CDR2 from the germline V gene are SGHVS and FNYEAQ. The germline V and J ends were trimmed by 2 bases and 4 bases, with 12 bases remaining between them. The length of the CDR3 is 15 residues. The CDR3 loop reads CASSLTQNRNQPQHF. The CDR3 DNA follows: TGTGCCAGCAGCTTAACCCAAAACAGAAATCAGCCCCAGCATTTT.

The chain uses TRBV6-5 and TRBJ1-2; 8 nucleotides match TRBD1. With 6 bases clipped from V and 3 bases from J, the junction kept 3 bases outside the gene matches. The CDR3 runs 13 residues. CDR1 MNHEY and CDR2 SVGAGI come from the germline V gene. The CDR3 is CASRDRVDYGYTF. CDR3 bases: TGTGCCAGCAGGGACAGGGTGGACTATGGCTACACCTTC.

The chain carries TRBV7-9 and TRBJ1-1; tentatively, D is TRBD1 (6 bases). With 6 bases removed from V and 0 bases from J, the gap between germline ends came to 20 bases. The CDR3 has 17 residues. Germline V gene data show CDR1 as SEHNR and CDR2 as FQNEAQ (reference sequence). The CDR3, as DNA: TGTGCCAGCAGGTCCGACAGGACCACTACCATGAACACTGAAGCTTTCTTT. Translated: CASRSDRTTTMNTEAFF.

This clone occurred once. J is TRBJ1-1 and V is TRBV18; 9 nucleotides line up with TRBD1. Looked up from germline, CDR1 is KGHSH and CDR2 is LQKENI. With 0 bases clipped from V and 3 bases from J, the junction kept 2 bases outside the gene matches. CDR3 length: 15 residues. In DNA form, the CDR3 reads TGTGCCAGCTCACCACCGGACAGGGGAGACACTGAAGCTTTCTTT. Protein product: CASSPPDRGDTEAFF.

The chain uses TRBV6-6 and TRBJ1-5; TRBD1 matches 9 bases. V lost 4 bases and J lost 4; bases outside the gene matches: 2. CDR3 length: 14 amino acids. CDR1 is MNHNY, CDR2 SVGAGI, per germline (reference sequence). The CDR3 sequence: CASSWDRENQPQHF. CDR3 sequence (DNA): TGTGCCAGCAGTTGGGACAGGGAGAATCAGCCCCAGCATTTT.

The chain employs TRBV4-3 and TRBJ2-7; D gene unclear. Trimming shortened V by 0 bases and J by 1 base, and 13 bases separated the two germline ends. CDR1 is LGHNA and CDR2 is YSLEER in the germline V gene. The CDR3 spans 16 residues. This CDR3 reads CASSQDVVAASYEQYF. The DNA for the CDR3 is TGCGCCAGCAGCCAAGATGTAGTGGCGGCTTCCTACGAGCAGTACTTC.

The V call is TRBV6-6, the J call TRBJ1-4; tentative D call: TRBD1 (5 bases). Deletions cut 6 bases from V and 6 bases from J, with 17 bases between. The CDR3 sequence is 15 residues long. Looked up from germline, CDR1 is MNHNY and CDR2 is SVGAGI (reference sequence). CDR3 in amino acids: CASSCRDLGYEKLFF. CDR3 coding DNA: TGTGCCAGCAGCTGTCGGGACTTGGGGTATGAAAAACTGTTTTTT.

This chain links TRBV19 with TRBJ2-1; D remains ambiguous. With 5 bases removed from V and 0 bases from J, the gap between germline ends came to 11 bases. CDR1 is LNHDA, CDR2 SQIVND, per germline (reference sequence). The CDR3 has 15 amino acids. The CDR3 DNA reads as TGTGCCAGTAGTTTGGGCAGGAGCTCCTACAATGAGCAGTTCTTC. Encoded protein: CASSLGRSSYNEQFF.

A single count supports this clone. The chain carries TRBV5-1 and TRBJ2-1, with 10 bases that match TRBD2. Per the germline V gene, CDR1 is SGHRS and CDR2 is YFSETQ. The CDR3 is 16 residues long. The junction had 9 bases not matched to a gene; V was cut back by 3 bases and J by 6 bases. CDR3 bases: TGCGCCAGCAGCTCCGGAGCGGGAGGGCCTTCCAATGAGCAGTTCTTC. It translates to CASSSGAGGPSNEQFF.

This chain uses TRBV29-1 with TRBJ2-7; 7 bases map to TRBD1. J lost 2 bases, V lost 6 bases, and 4 bases had no gene match. Germline V CDR1 and CDR2: SQVTM, ANQGSEA. The CDR3 is made up of 12 amino acids. DNA for the CDR3: TGCAGCGTGGGGCAGGGGGCCTACGAGCAGTACTTC. Protein product: CSVGQGAYEQYF.